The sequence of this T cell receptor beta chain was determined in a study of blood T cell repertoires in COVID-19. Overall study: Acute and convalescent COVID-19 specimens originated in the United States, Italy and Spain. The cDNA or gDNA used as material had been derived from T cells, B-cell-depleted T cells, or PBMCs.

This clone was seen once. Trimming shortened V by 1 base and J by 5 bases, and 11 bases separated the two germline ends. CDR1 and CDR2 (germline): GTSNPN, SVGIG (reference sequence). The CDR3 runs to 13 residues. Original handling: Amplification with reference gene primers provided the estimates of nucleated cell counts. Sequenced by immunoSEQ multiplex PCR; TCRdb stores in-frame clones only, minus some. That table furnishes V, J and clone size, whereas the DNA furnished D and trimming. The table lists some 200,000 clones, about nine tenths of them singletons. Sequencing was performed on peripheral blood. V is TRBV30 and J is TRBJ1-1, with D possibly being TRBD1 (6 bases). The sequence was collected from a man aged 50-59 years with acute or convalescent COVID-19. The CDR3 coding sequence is TGTGCCTGGAGTGGCCAGGGGCGGACTGAAGCTTTCTTT. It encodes CAWSGQGRTEAFF.